This TCR beta chain emerged from a study of cytomegalovirus exposure and HLA in healthy donors. With 2 bases clipped from V and 4 bases from J, the junction kept 7 bases outside the gene matches. From germline, CDR1 is MDHEN and CDR2 SYDVKM. The length of the CDR3 is 15 residues. The PCR employed 60 Vbeta primers together with 13 Jbeta primers. Method: immunoSEQ multiplex PCR; TCRdb's copy keeps in-frame clones and lacks some. The table includes 150,000 to 200,000 clones, about 80% detected once. This clone was counted between two and nine times. Sample: PBMCs. The sequence came from a man aged 45 to 65 in good health and CMV-seropositive. V gene TRBV28 combines with J gene TRBJ1-1; 7 bases agree with TRBD1. In DNA form, the CDR3 reads TGTGCCAGCAGTTTAAACAGGGGTATGGGCACTGAAGCTTTCTTT. Its protein product is CASSLNRGMGTEAFF.